Below are 20 T cell receptor beta chains sequenced from a single sample in a study of regulatory T cells in long-lasting Graves disease. To make TCR beta libraries, researchers used iRepertoire HTBI primers and Arm-PCR of CDR3 regions. TCRdb reanalysed the multiplex PCR reads using MiXCR and keeps one entry per CDR3 protein. The sample gives 400,000 to 500,000 distinct CDR3 sequences, roughly 21% of which show up once; 13% to 15% is in the top ten. Time point in this sample: persistent/refractory GD, antithyroid drugs over 5 years with positive TRAb. Generation of the TCR library employed RNA extracted from PBMCs. The material sequenced was peripheral blood mononuclear cells (PBMCs), taken when the disease was refractory, from a patient treated with antithyroid drugs. These receptors were collected from a female donor with Graves disease.

The V gene is TRBV2, the J gene TRBJ2-3; D may match TRBD1 or TRBD2 (5 bases each). The germline V and J ends were trimmed by 4 bases and 3 bases, with 11 bases remaining between them. Germline V CDR1 and CDR2: SNHLY, FYNNEI. There are 14 residues in the CDR3. CDR3 residues: CASSVEGLTDTQYF. CDR3 nucleotides: TGTGCCAGCAGTGTTGAGGGGCTGACAGATACGCAGTATTTT.

This clonotype was observed at least ten times. This chain links TRBV28 with TRBJ2-5; no definite D call. The CDR3 covers 11 residues. V lost 8 bases, J lost 6 bases, and 10 bases lay in between. Germline CDR1 reads MDHEN; CDR2 reads SYDVKM. The CDR3: CASGPKKTQYF. DNA for the CDR3: TGTGCCAGCGGCCCTAAAAAGACCCAGTACTTC. Combining the CDR3 with reference TRBV28 and TRBJ2-5 gives the whole variable domain DVKVTQSSRYLVKRTGEKVFLECVQDMDHENMFWYRQDPGLGLRLIYFSYDVKMKEKGDIPEGYSVSREKKERFSLILESASTNQTSMYLCASGPKKTQYFGPGTRLLVL.

This chain joins TRBV20-1 and TRBJ2-1, with 12 bases matching TRBD1. V was pared by 7 bases and J by 8 bases, with 12 bases of the junction left unmatched. CDR1 is DFQATT, CDR2 SNEGSKA, per germline (reference sequence). The CDR3 extends over 15 amino acids. Here the CDR3 reads CSVLPRDRGLYEQFF. The DNA of the CDR3 is TGCAGTGTTCTCCCGAGGGACAGGGGGCTGTATGAGCAGTTCTTC.

This clonotype was counted many times. The junction does not match germline at one end; this may be a read error. V usage is TRBV5-4 and J usage is TRBJ2-2; maybe TRBD2 (5 bases). Germline values: CDR1 SGHNT, CDR2 YYREEE (reference sequence). The CDR3 extends over 13 amino acids. In nucleotides, the CDR3 is TGTGCCAGCATCTCGAGCGGAACCGGGGAGCTGTTCTTT. It codes for CASISSGTGELFF.

This clonotype has ten or more counts. The V call is TRBV12-3 or TRBV12-4, the J call TRBJ2-7; D remains unclear. The CDR3 length is 14 residues. The V and J ends lost 6 bases and 0 bases respectively, with 12 bases between them. CDR3 loop: CASRRPGNSYEQYF. Here the CDR3 DNA reads TGTGCCAGCAGGCGGCCAGGAAACTCCTACGAGCAGTACTTC.

This clonotype has a count of ten or more. The CDR3 DNA sequence: TGTGCCAGACGGACGGAAAATTCACCCCTCCACTTT. Protein product: CARRTENSPLHF. V and J are TRBV2 and TRBJ1-6; D is unclear. V shed 9 bases and J shed 7 bases, with 10 bases lying between them. CDR1 and CDR2 from the germline V gene are SNHLY and FYNNEI. This CDR3 contains 12 residues.

At least ten counts were recorded for this clonotype. V is TRBV2 and J is TRBJ1-1; D unclear. Deletions cut 8 bases from V and 6 bases from J, with 13 bases between. The CDR3 extends over 12 amino acids. Germline CDR1 SNHLY, CDR2 FYNNEI. CDR3 DNA sequence: TGTGCCAGCGGAGAGGGAAGCGCTGAAGCTTTCTTT. Amino acids: CASGEGSAEAFF.

This clonotype was counted many times. The chain recombines TRBV7-2 with TRBJ1-2; D not certain. The CDR3 sequence is 10 residues long. Trimming took 10 bases from V and 6 from J, leaving 9 bases between them. The germline gives CDR1 SGHTA, CDR2 FQGNSA. The CDR3 region is CATPEDGYTF. CDR3 DNA sequence: TGTGCCACCCCGGAGGATGGCTACACCTTC.

The chain couples TRBV30 to TRBJ2-7, with 11 bases matching TRBD2. Germline V lookup: CDR1 GTSNPN, CDR2 SVGIG (reference sequence). V was clipped by 2 bases and J by 2 bases; unmatched bases: 8. This CDR3 has 16 residues. CDR3 sequence (DNA): TGTGCCTGGAGTCCGGCCGCACTAGCGGGGGCCTACGAGCAGTACTTC. It encodes CAWSPAALAGAYEQYF.

The chain joins TRBV27 to TRBJ1-5, with D uncertain. In germline, CDR1 is MNHEY, CDR2 SMNVEV (reference sequence). CDR3 length equals 15 residues. The ends were cut back, 5 bases at V and 0 bases at J, with 11 bases in the middle. The chain's CDR3 is CASSPGSYSNQPQHF. CDR3 bases: TGTGCCAGCAGTCCCGGGAGCTATAGCAATCAGCCCCAGCATTTT.

This clonotype was observed at least ten times. The chain couples TRBV20-1 to TRBJ2-5, with a tentative D call TRBD1 (5 bases). The CDR3 is 12 residues long. Trimming cost V 7 bases and J 5 bases, with 14 bases left between them. Germline V gene lookup returns CDR1 DFQATT and CDR2 SNEGSKA (reference sequence). The CDR3 DNA sequence: TGCAGTGTAGGACAAGACGAGGAGACCCAGTACTTC. Protein product: CSVGQDEETQYF.

Comment on this clonotype: Just one base apart from a much larger clone, this may be a read error. This chain uses TRBV11-1 with TRBJ2-5; tentatively, D is TRBD2 (5 bases). The closer fit of TRBJ2-7 to the DNA end suggests the J call may be wrong. Germline lookup yields CDR1 SGHAT and CDR2 FQDESV (reference sequence). This CDR3 is 15 amino acids long. The CDR3 DNA sequence: TGTACCAGCAGCCCCAGCGGTGACCTTTCCTACGAGCAGTACTTC. This translates into CTSSPSGDLSYEQYF.

This clonotype was recorded many times. The chain is built from TRBV6-1 and TRBJ1-3; TRBD1 aligns across 7 bases. CDR1 and CDR2 (germline): MNHNS, SASEGT. V was clipped by 6 bases and J by 4 bases; unmatched bases: 6. This CDR3 spans 14 amino acids. This CDR3 is CASRSDRIGNTIYF. Here the CDR3 DNA reads TGTGCCAGCAGATCGGACAGGATCGGAAACACCATATATTTT.

V and J are TRBV6-1 and TRBJ1-4; 8 bases line up with TRBD1. The CDR3 sequence is 16 residues long. The V gene's germline CDR1 is MNHNS and CDR2 SASEGT. Unmatched junction bases numbered 14, after V lost 6 bases and J lost 8 bases. CDR3 bases: TGTGCCAGCAGCCCGGGACAGGCGGTCCCCTTCGAAAAACTGTTTTTT. This translates into CASSPGQAVPFEKLFF.

The chain recombines TRBV28 with TRBJ2-1; 11 positions match TRBD2. In germline, CDR1 is MDHEN, CDR2 SYDVKM. Losses at the gene ends were 4 bases for V and 0 bases for J; bases not matched to a gene: 8. The CDR3 consists of 18 residues. Here the CDR3 DNA reads TGTGCCAGCAGTTCGGCCAAACTAGCGGGGGCCTCCTACAATGAGCAGTTCTTC. It yields the protein CASSSAKLAGASYNEQFF.

As concerns this clonotype: Given a much more abundant clone one base away, this may be a read error. The chain couples TRBV2 to TRBJ2-1; TRBD1 agrees at 8 bases. V gave up 6 bases and J gave up 10 bases; unmatched junction bases: 17. The CDR3 length is 16 residues. The germline CDR1 and CDR2 sequences are SNHLY and FYNNEI. Here the CDR3 reads CASRPLDRGLPYEQFF. The CDR3 DNA reads TGTGCCAGCAGACCCCTAGACAGGGGTCTTCCCTACGAGCAGTTCTTC.

This rearrangement joins TRBV20-1 to TRBJ1-1, with D uncertain. Germline values: CDR1 DFQATT, CDR2 SNEGSKA (reference sequence). The CDR3 loop spans 13 amino acids. V lost 3 bases and J 3 bases, leaving 11 bases between the germline ends. DNA of the CDR3: TGCAGTGCTAGGGGGTGGGTCGACACTGAAGCTTTCTTT. This gives the protein CSARGWVDTEAFF.

A few counts support this clonotype. V gene TRBV24-1 combines with J gene TRBJ2-5; either TRBD1 or TRBD2 may fit D (8 bases each). The V and J ends lost 4 bases and 3 bases respectively, with 20 bases between them. The V gene's germline CDR1 is KGHDR and CDR2 SFDVKD. CDR3 length: 17 amino acids. CDR3 nucleotides: TGTGCCACCAGTGACGGGGGGGGGACAGGAACAAAAGAGACCCAGTACTTC. This sequence encodes CATSDGGGTGTKETQYF.

V gene TRBV9 combines with J gene TRBJ2-5; 7 nucleotides agree with TRBD2. The CDR3 sequence is 14 residues long. CDR1 and CDR2 (germline): SGDLS, YYNGEE. J gave up 5 bases and V 0 bases, and 4 bases lay outside the gene matches. The CDR3 DNA is TGTGCCAGCAGCGTAGAAACGGGAGGTGAGACCCAGTACTTC. Encoded protein: CASSVETGGETQYF.

This clonotype was detected ten times or more. V gene TRBV20-1 combines with J gene TRBJ1-2, with 9 nucleotides matching TRBD1. The V segment lost 5 bases and the J segment 4 bases; nucleotides outside the gene matches: 8. This CDR3 is built from 14 residues. Looked up from germline, CDR1 is DFQATT and CDR2 is SNEGSKA (reference sequence). This CDR3 reads CSAPPGQGAYGYTF. The CDR3 DNA reads TGCAGTGCTCCACCGGGACAGGGTGCCTATGGCTACACCTTC.